One and the same sample provided the 16 T cell receptor beta chains below, sequenced in a study of T cells after yellow fever vaccination. TCRdb analysed the 5' RACE reads with MiXCR anew, one entry per CDR3 protein. The sample consists of 150,000 or so distinct CDR3 sequences, just over 6.5% of them appearing once. This specimen was CD4+ T cells sorted from PBMCs, taken 10 days after the yellow fever booster vaccination. The origin of the receptors is a man younger than 45 who received the YFV17D yellow fever vaccine.

This clonotype showed up many times. The V call is TRBV5-1, the J call TRBJ2-3; TRBD1 is a possible D gene (5 bases). Germline V gene data show CDR1 as SGHRS and CDR2 as YFSETQ. Trimming shortened V by 0 bases and J by 0 bases, and 8 bases separated the two germline ends. The CDR3 spans 15 residues. The CDR3: CASSLGQTSTDTQYF. The DNA of the CDR3 is TGCGCCAGCAGCTTGGGACAGACTAGCACAGATACGCAGTATTTT.

This clonotype was recorded many times. The rearrangement uses TRBV4-3 and TRBJ2-1; 10 positions match TRBD2. The CDR3 runs 17 residues. Per the germline V gene, CDR1 is LGHNA and CDR2 is YSLEER. The V and J ends lost 2 bases and 7 bases, in that order; junction bases with no gene match: 11. For the CDR3, the DNA is TGCGCCAGCAGCCAATTTCCAGCGGGAGGGCCTAGAAATGAGCAGTTCTTC. As protein: CASSQFPAGGPRNEQFF.

V gene TRBV18 combines with J gene TRBJ2-5; 8 bases fit TRBD1. Germline V gene data show CDR1 as KGHSH and CDR2 as LQKENI. Trimming at V came to 0 bases and at J to 4 bases, leaving 7 bases not matched to a gene. The length of the CDR3 is 16 residues. CDR3 DNA sequence: TGTGCCAGCTCACCACCGAGCGGACAGGGAGGAGAGACCCAGTACTTC. Its translation is CASSPPSGQGGETQYF.

This clonotype was picked up many times. The rearrangement links TRBV6-2 or TRBV6-3 to TRBJ1-5; tentatively, D is TRBD1 (6 bases). Germline loops: CDR1 MNHEY, CDR2 SVGEGT. This CDR3 comprises 17 residues. Trimming removed 6 bases from V and 0 bases from J, with 18 bases in between. The CDR3 reads CASSHITGHYSNQPQHF. The DNA of the CDR3 is TGTGCCAGCAGCCACATCACGGGACACTATAGCAATCAGCCCCAGCATTTT.

This clonotype was seen a handful of times. The chain couples TRBV4-1 to TRBJ2-1; 7 positions match TRBD1. The CDR3 extends over 16 amino acids. The germline gives CDR1 MGHRA, CDR2 YSYEKL. The V segment lost 3 bases and the J segment 0 bases; nucleotides outside the gene matches: 5. CDR3 in amino acids: CASSQDRTSSYNEQFF. In DNA, the CDR3 is TGCGCCAGCAGCCAGGACAGGACGAGCTCCTACAATGAGCAGTTCTTC.

This chain joins TRBV5-4 and TRBJ2-7; the match to TRBD2 covers 7 bases. V shed 0 bases and J 1 base; nucleotides not matched to a gene: 4. CDR1 is SGHNT and CDR2 is YYREEE in the germline V gene (reference sequence). The CDR3 length is 15 residues. CDR3 sequence (DNA): TGTGCCAGCAGCTTGGATGCTAGCGGTTCCTACGAGCAGTACTTC. Amino acid sequence: CASSLDASGSYEQYF.

At least ten counts were recorded for this clonotype. This chain connects TRBV7-2 to TRBJ2-3; 8 bases agree with TRBD2. With V trimmed by 6 bases and J by 1 base, 12 bases remained unmatched. Germline CDR1 SGHTA, CDR2 FQGNSA. CDR3 length equals 17 residues. CDR3 amino acids: CASSPASGGRGTDTQYF. The DNA for the CDR3 is TGTGCCAGCAGTCCTGCCTCGGGAGGGAGGGGCACAGATACGCAGTATTTT.

The chain is built from TRBV20-1 and TRBJ1-1; tentatively, D is TRBD1 (5 bases). This CDR3 contains 14 residues. CDR1 is DFQATT and CDR2 is SNEGSKA in the germline V gene (reference sequence). Trimming took 2 bases from V and 1 from J, leaving 11 bases between them. The DNA for the CDR3 is TGCAGTGCTAGAACCGGGACGGAGAACACTGAAGCTTTCTTT. This gives the protein CSARTGTENTEAFF.

This clonotype was detected many times. The CDR3 DNA follows: TGTGCCAGCAGCCTTGGAGGACCCACTACCGAGCAGTACTTC. Amino acids: CASSLGGPTTEQYF. This rearrangement joins TRBV7-2 to TRBJ2-7; tentatively, D is TRBD2 (5 bases). Deletions cut 5 bases from V and 6 bases from J, with 17 bases between. Germline V CDR1 and CDR2: SGHTA, FQGNSA. CDR3 size: 14 residues.

The chain combines TRBV20-1 with TRBJ2-1, with TRBD2 matching 14 bases. The V gene end was trimmed by 3 bases and the J gene end by 6 bases; junction bases not matched to a gene: 4. Germline CDR1 DFQATT, CDR2 SNEGSKA (reference sequence). This CDR3 comprises 15 residues. The CDR3 sequence: CSASSGTSGSNEQFF. The CDR3 coding sequence is TGCAGTGCTAGTTCGGGGACTAGCGGGAGCAATGAGCAGTTCTTC.

This clonotype was seen many times. This rearrangement joins TRBV5-1 to TRBJ2-7; D perhaps matches TRBD2 (5 bases). Germline V CDR1 and CDR2: SGHRS, YFSETQ. V lost 2 bases and J lost 0, with 18 bases in between. The CDR3 is 17 amino acids. CDR3 sequence reads: CASSLHAGAPYSYEQYF. In nucleotides, the CDR3 is TGCGCCAGCAGCTTACACGCGGGTGCCCCTTACTCCTACGAGCAGTACTTC.

Only a few counts were recorded for this clonotype. The chain joins TRBV11-3 to TRBJ2-1; D unresolved. The CDR3 extends over 12 amino acids. Germline V gives CDR1 SGHNT, CDR2 YENEEA. The V gene lost 2 bases and the J gene lost 10 bases, with 9 bases spanning the gap. The CDR3 sequence is CASSLLGREQFF. The DNA for the CDR3 is TGTGCCAGCAGCTTACTAGGCCGGGAGCAGTTCTTC.

The chain couples TRBV20-1 to TRBJ2-3; either TRBD1 or TRBD2 may fit D (5 bases each). Looked up from germline, CDR1 is DFQATT and CDR2 is SNEGSKA (reference sequence). Trimming left V 5 bases short and J 1 base short, with 10 bases between. The CDR3 runs 13 residues. CDR3 sequence (DNA): TGCAGTGCTTCACTGGGGGGCACAGATACGCAGTATTTT. Translating it yields CSASLGGTDTQYF.

This clonotype has a count of ten or more. The chain has TRBV10-3 and TRBJ2-4; D is unresolved. Germline V gene sequence: CDR1 ENHRY, CDR2 SYGVKD. V was pared by 6 bases and J by 2 bases, with 17 bases between. CDR3 length: 16 residues. CDR3 DNA sequence: TGTGCCATCAGACCCGGCGTGCCGGGCACCAAAAACATTCAGTACTTC. Protein: CAIRPGVPGTKNIQYF.

In this sample, this clonotype turned up many times. The chain carries TRBV5-1 and TRBJ2-1; a possible D gene is TRBD2 (6 bases). V was pared by 6 bases and J by 4 bases, with 14 bases between. The CDR3 is 14 residues long. Germline V gene sequence: CDR1 SGHRS, CDR2 YFSETQ. In nucleotides, the CDR3 is TGCGCCAGCAAAACGGAGGGAGGATACAATGAGCAGTTCTTC. As protein: CASKTEGGYNEQFF. Full variable domain (outside the CDR3, taken from reference TRBV5-1 and TRBJ2-1): KAGVTQTPRYLIKTRGQQVTLSCSPISGHRSVSWYQQTPGQGLQFLFEYFSETQRNKGNFPGRFSGRQFSNSRSEMNVSTLELGDSALYLCASKTEGGYNEQFFGPGTRLTVL.

J is TRBJ2-5 and V is TRBV20-1; TRBD1 agrees at 8 bases. The CDR3 is 16 residues long. The ends lost 0 bases at V and 4 bases at J; junction bases unmatched: 10. Germline CDR1 is DFQATT and CDR2 is SNEGSKA (reference sequence). In nucleotides, the CDR3 is TGCAGTGCTAGAGATTACAGGGGGAGGTTTGGAGAGACCCAGTACTTC. Translation: CSARDYRGRFGETQYF.